The rows below give T cell receptor beta chains drawn from one sample of a study of response to subunit inactivated influenza vaccine. TCRdb re-called the RT-PCR reads with MiXCR, one entry per CDR3 protein. The table lists over 650,000 distinct CDR3 sequences, roughly 18% of them singletons, with 11% in the top ten. This specimen was PBMCs from blood, taken 5 days after vaccination. The origin of the receptors is a man aged 50-59 years who received an inactivated influenza vaccine. CDR3s include the opening cysteine and the closing phenylalanine or tryptophan. A D gene is named only where the DNA matches it firmly. Size is stated for part of the rows, as once, few or many counts, or as a class when the clone is expanded.

clone_size	v_call	d_call	j_call	cdr3_nt	cdr3_aa
many	TRBV18	TRBD1	TRBJ2-7	TGTGCCAGCTCCATTCTGACTCCGGGACAGGGGCTAAAAGGGCTCCGGGCCGAGCAGTACTTC	CASSILTPGQGLKGLRAEQYF
once	TRBV2	TRBD2	TRBJ2-7	TGTGCCAGCAGGAAATCGGGGGGAAGCGAGCAGTACTTC	CASRKSGGSEQYF
NA	TRBV4-2	TRBD1	TRBJ1-4	TGTGCCAGCAGCCAAGAACCGGGACAGGAGTGGGAAAAACTGTTTTTT	CASSQEPGQEWEKLFF
NA	TRBV6-2/TRBV6-3	TRBD2	TRBJ2-1	TGTGCCAGCAGTCCAGGACTAGCTACCGATGAGCAGTTCTTC	CASSPGLATDEQFF
NA	TRBV9	TRBD2	TRBJ2-1	TGTGCCAGCAGCGTAGTGGCGGGAGGGCTTCCTTACAATGAGCAGTTCTTC	CASSVVAGGLPYNEQFF
NA	TRBV20-1	NA	TRBJ2-5	TGCAGTACTGGGGGGCAGGGGACCCAGTACTTC	CSTGGQGTQYF
few	TRBV5-1	NA	TRBJ1-1	TGCGCCAGCCGCAGGGTCGTGAACACTGAAGCTTTCTTT	CASRRVVNTEAFF
NA	TRBV3-1	NA	TRBJ1-4	TGTGCCAGCAGCCAAGGGGGGACAATGGTGTTTTTT	CASSQGGTMVFF
NA	TRBV20-1	TRBD2	TRBJ2-2	TGCAGTGCTAGTCGGACTAGAGACACCGGGGAGCTGTTTTTT	CSASRTRDTGELFF
few	TRBV27	TRBD2	TRBJ2-7	TGTGCCAGCACTGGGAAACTAGCGGGGCAGTACGAGCAGTACTTC	CASTGKLAGQYEQYF
NA	TRBV12-3/TRBV12-4	NA	TRBJ2-1	TGTGCCAGCAGTACCCTGCGGGCCATCGACGGTGAGCAGTTCTTC	CASSTLRAIDGEQFF
few	TRBV24-1	NA	TRBJ1-5	TGTGCCACCTCCCCCGGGGGGAGGACGAGCAATCAGCCCCAGCATTTT	CATSPGGRTSNQPQHF
few	TRBV7-8	TRBD1	TRBJ1-2	TGTGCCAGCAGCTCATCGACAGGGGGCTACTATGGCTACACCTTC	CASSSSTGGYYGYTF
few	TRBV7-2	TRBD2	TRBJ2-5	TGTGCCAGCAGCCACGGGGGGGGGCGGGGACAAGAGACCCAGTACTTC	CASSHGGGRGQETQYF
NA	TRBV6-1	NA	TRBJ1-2	TGTGCCAGCAGTGCCCGGAGGACCCAGGACTATGGCTACACCTTC	CASSARRTQDYGYTF
many	TRBV20-1	NA	TRBJ2-1	TGCAGTGCTCCTAACTACGATCAGGGGCGAAAGGAGCAGTTCTTC	CSAPNYDQGRKEQFF
few	TRBV18	NA	TRBJ1-2	TGTGCCAGCTCACCTCCCTCATTGCCCTATGGCTACACCTTC	CASSPPSLPYGYTF
few	TRBV5-1	TRBD1	TRBJ2-3	TGCGCCAGCAGCGCTCGGACAGGGGGCGTGACAGATACGCAGTATTTT	CASSARTGGVTDTQYF
NA	TRBV7-8	NA	TRBJ2-3	TGTGCCAGCAGCTTAAAGAAGGTCGGGGATACGCAGTATTTT	CASSLKKVGDTQYF
NA	TRBV7-8	NA	TRBJ2-2	TGTGCCAGCAGGATGGCAGCGCGGCTAGTCACCGGGGAGCTGTTTTTT	CASRMAARLVTGELFF
few	TRBV12-3/TRBV12-4	TRBD1	TRBJ1-1	TGTGCCAGCAGTTTTTCGCGACAGGGAGACACTGAAGCTTTCTTT	CASSFSRQGDTEAFF
few	TRBV12-3/TRBV12-4	NA	TRBJ2-7	TGTGCCAGCAGTGGGGCAGGGGCCTACGAGCAGTACTTC	CASSGAGAYEQYF
NA	TRBV5-1	TRBD1	TRBJ2-3	TGCGCCAGCAGCTTTGATCGCATCGGGACAGGGGGAACAGATACGCAGTATTTT	CASSFDRIGTGGTDTQYF
NA	TRBV5-6	NA	TRBJ2-3	TGTGCCAGCAGCTTGGGCCCGGCGAGACGGACAGATACGCAGTATTTT	CASSLGPARRTDTQYF
few	TRBV2	NA	TRBJ1-1	TGTGCCAGCAGTGTGAAGGGGAACACTGAAGCTTTCTTT	CASSVKGNTEAFF
few	TRBV6-2/TRBV6-3	NA	TRBJ2-7	TGTGCCAGCAGTGAAGGTCGGGAGCAGTACTTC	CASSEGREQYF
few	TRBV15	NA	TRBJ2-2	TGTGCCACCAGCAGAGATCGCAGGGAGAACACCGGGGAGCTGTTTTTT	CATSRDRRENTGELFF
few	TRBV20-1	TRBD1	TRBJ2-1	TGCAGTTCACCCGGACAGGGCTCCTACAATGAGCAGTTCTTC	CSSPGQGSYNEQFF
many	TRBV15	TRBD2	TRBJ2-5	TGTGCCACCAGCAGAGAGCAACGACTAGCGGGGGAAGAGACCCAGTACTTC	CATSREQRLAGEETQYF
NA	TRBV4-1	NA	TRBJ1-5	TGCGCCAGCAGCCAACAGTATAGCAATCAGCCCCAGCATTTT	CASSQQYSNQPQHF
many	TRBV10-3	NA	TRBJ2-7	TGTGCCATCAGTGAAGATAAATCCTACGAGCAGTACTTC	CAISEDKSYEQYF
NA	TRBV7-2	TRBD1	TRBJ2-1	TGTGCCAGCAGCCGAGTCGGGACAGCTGGGAATGAGCAGTTCTTC	CASSRVGTAGNEQFF
NA	TRBV18	TRBD1	TRBJ1-1	TGTGCCAGCTCCCGAGGACAGGCCGAAGCTTTCTTT	CASSRGQAEAFF
many	TRBV20-1	NA	TRBJ1-5	TGCAGTGCTAGAGGGCCATCCAATCAGCCCCAGCATTTT	CSARGPSNQPQHF
NA	TRBV7-2	NA	TRBJ2-3	TGTGCCAGCAGCTTAATCGTCGGCCGGGCGGCTACGCAGTATTTT	CASSLIVGRAATQYF
NA	TRBV7-2	NA	TRBJ2-7	TGTGCCACCTCAGACCGGGGTCCCTACGAGCAGTACTTC	CATSDRGPYEQYF
few	TRBV7-2	TRBD2	TRBJ2-5	TGTGCCAGCAGCTCCTTAGGGCGGGAGGGGGAAGAGACCCAGTACTTC	CASSSLGREGEETQYF